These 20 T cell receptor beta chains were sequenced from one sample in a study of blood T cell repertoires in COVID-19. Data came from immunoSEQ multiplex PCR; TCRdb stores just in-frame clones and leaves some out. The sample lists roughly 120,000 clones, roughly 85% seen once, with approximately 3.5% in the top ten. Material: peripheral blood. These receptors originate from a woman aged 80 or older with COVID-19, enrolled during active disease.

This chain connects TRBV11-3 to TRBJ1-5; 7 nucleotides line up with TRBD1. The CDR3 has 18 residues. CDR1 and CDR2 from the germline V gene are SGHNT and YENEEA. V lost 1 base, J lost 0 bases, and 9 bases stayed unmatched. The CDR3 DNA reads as TGTGCCAGCAGCTTAGGACATGGAGCAGGGGGTAGCAATCAGCCCCAGCATTTT. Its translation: CASSLGHGAGGSNQPQHF.

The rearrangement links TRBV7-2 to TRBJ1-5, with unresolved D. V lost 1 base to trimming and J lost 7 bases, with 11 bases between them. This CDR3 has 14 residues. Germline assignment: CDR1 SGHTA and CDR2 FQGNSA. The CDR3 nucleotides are TGTGCCAGCAGCTTAGGCGGGGATGGGCAGCCCCAGCATTTT. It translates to CASSLGGDGQPQHF. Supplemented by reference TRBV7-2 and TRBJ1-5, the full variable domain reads GAGVSQSPSNKVTEKGKDVELRCDPISGHTALYWYRQSLGQGLEFLIYFQGNSAPDKSGLPSDRFSAERTGGSVSTLTIQRTQQEDSAVYLCASSLGGDGQPQHFGDGTRLSIL.

The CDR3: CASSPTGGPAYEQYF. The DNA for the CDR3 is TGCGCCAGCAGCCCCACGGGAGGGCCTGCCTACGAGCAGTACTTC. This chain links TRBV4-3 with TRBJ2-7, with TRBD2 matching 8 bases. Germline loops: CDR1 LGHNA, CDR2 YSLEER. V lost 4 bases and J lost 2; bases outside the gene matches: 7. The CDR3 has 15 amino acids.

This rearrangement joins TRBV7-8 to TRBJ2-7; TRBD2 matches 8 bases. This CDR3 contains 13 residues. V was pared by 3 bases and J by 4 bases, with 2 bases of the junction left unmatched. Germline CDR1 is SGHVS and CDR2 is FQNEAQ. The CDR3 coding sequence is TGTGCCAGCAGCTTGCTAGCGGGTTACGAGCAGTACTTC. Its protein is CASSLLAGYEQYF.

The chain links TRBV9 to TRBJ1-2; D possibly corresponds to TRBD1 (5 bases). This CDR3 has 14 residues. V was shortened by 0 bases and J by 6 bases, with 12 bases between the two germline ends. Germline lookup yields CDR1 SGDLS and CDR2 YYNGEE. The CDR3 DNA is TGTGCCAGCAGCGTAGCGGGGGAGCTCCATGGCTACACCTTC. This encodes CASSVAGELHGYTF.

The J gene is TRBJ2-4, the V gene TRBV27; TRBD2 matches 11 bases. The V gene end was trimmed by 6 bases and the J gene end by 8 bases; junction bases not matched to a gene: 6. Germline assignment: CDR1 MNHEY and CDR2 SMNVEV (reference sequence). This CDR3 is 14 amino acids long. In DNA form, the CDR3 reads TGTGCCAGCAGACTAGCGGGAGTGTCGGACATTCAGTACTTC. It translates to CASRLAGVSDIQYF.

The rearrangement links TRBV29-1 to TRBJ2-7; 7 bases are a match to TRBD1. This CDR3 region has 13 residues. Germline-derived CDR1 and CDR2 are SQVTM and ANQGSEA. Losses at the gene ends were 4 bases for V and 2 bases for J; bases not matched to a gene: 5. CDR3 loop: CSVGQGRTYEQYF. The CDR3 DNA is TGCAGCGTTGGACAGGGCCGAACCTACGAGCAGTACTTC.

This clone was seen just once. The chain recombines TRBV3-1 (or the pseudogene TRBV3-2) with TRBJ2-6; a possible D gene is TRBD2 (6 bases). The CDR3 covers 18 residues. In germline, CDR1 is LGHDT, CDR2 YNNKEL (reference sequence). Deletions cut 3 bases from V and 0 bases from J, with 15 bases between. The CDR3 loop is CASSHPSRGVSGANVLTF. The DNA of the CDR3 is TGTGCCAGCAGCCATCCCTCGCGCGGGGTCTCTGGGGCCAACGTCCTGACTTTC.

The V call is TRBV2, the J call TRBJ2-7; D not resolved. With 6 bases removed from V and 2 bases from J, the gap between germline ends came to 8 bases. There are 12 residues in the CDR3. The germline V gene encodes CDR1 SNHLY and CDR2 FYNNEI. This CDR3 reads CASRSSAYEQYF. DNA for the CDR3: TGTGCCAGCAGATCCTCAGCCTACGAGCAGTACTTC.

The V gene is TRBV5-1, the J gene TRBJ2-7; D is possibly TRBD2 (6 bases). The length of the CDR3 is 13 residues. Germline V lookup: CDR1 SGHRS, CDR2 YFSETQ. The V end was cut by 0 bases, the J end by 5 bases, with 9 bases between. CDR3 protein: CASSLGDSNEQYF. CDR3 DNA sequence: TGCGCCAGCAGCTTGGGGGACTCGAACGAGCAGTACTTC.

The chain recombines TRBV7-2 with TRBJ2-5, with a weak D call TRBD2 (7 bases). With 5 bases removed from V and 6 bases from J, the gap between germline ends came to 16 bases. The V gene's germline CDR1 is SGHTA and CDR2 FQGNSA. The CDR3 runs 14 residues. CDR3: CASSKGGAKKTQYF. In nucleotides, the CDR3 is TGTGCCAGCAGCAAGGGGGGGGCGAAGAAGACCCAGTACTTC.

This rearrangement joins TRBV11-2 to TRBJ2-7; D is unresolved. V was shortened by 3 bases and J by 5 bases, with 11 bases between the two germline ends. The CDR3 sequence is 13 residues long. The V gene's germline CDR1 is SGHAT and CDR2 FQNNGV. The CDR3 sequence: CASSLSQRNEQYF. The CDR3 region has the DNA TGTGCCAGCAGCTTGTCCCAGAGGAACGAGCAGTACTTC.

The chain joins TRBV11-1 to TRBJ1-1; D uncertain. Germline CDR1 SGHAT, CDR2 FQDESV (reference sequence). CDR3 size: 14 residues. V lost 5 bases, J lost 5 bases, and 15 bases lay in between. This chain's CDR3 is CASSQHGVGTEAFF. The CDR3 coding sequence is TGTGCCAGCAGCCAACACGGGGTTGGAACTGAAGCTTTCTTT.

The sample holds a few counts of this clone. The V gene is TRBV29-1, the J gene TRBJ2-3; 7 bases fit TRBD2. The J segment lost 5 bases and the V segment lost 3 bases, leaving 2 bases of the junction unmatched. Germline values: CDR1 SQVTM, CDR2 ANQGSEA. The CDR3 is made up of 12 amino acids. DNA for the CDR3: TGCAGCGTTGAGAGGGAGGGAGATACGCAGTATTTT. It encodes CSVEREGDTQYF.

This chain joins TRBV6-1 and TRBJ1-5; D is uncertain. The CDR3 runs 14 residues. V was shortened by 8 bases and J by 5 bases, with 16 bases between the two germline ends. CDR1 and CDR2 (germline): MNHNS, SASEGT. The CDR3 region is CASHTRAFDQPQHF. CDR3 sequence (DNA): TGTGCCAGCCACACGAGGGCCTTCGATCAGCCCCAGCATTTT.

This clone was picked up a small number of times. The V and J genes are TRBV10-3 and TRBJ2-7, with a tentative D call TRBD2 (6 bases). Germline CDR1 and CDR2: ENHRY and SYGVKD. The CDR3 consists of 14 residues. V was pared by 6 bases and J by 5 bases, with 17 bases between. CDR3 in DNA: TGTGCCATCAGCTTCTCGGAGGGAGCCAACGAGCAGTACTTC. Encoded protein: CAISFSEGANEQYF.

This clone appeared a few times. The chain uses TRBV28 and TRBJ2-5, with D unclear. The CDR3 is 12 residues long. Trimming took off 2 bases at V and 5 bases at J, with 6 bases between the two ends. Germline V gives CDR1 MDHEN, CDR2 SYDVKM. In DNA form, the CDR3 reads TGTGCCAGCAGTTTACCTACGGAGACCCAGTACTTC. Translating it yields CASSLPTETQYF.

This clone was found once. CDR3 nucleotide sequence: TGTGCCAGTAGTGGCTGGGGGCATGGCTACACCTTC. Residues: CASSGWGHGYTF. The rearrangement joins TRBV19 to TRBJ1-2; D is perhaps TRBD1 (6 bases). The V gene lost 5 bases and the J gene lost 6 bases, with 10 bases spanning the gap. From germline, CDR1 is LNHDA and CDR2 SQIVND (reference sequence). The CDR3 is made up of 12 amino acids.

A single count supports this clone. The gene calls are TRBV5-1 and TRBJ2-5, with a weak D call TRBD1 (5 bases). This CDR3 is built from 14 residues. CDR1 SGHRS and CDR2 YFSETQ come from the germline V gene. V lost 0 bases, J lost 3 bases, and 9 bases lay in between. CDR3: CASSLATVEETQYF. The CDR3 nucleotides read TGCGCCAGCAGCTTGGCGACAGTCGAAGAGACCCAGTACTTC.

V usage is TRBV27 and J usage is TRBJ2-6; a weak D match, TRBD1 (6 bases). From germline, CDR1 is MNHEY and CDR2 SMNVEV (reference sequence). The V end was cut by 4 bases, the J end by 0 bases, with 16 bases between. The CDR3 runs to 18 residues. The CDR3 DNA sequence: TGTGCCAGCAGTTCCAGAGGGACACGACCCTCTGGGGCCAACGTCCTGACTTTC. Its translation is CASSSRGTRPSGANVLTF.